Following are 20 T cell receptor beta chains from one sample sequenced in a study of OX40 agonist ivuxolimab in advanced cancers. Method: immunoSEQ multiplex PCR; TCRdb's copy keeps in-frame clones and lacks some. The sample holds about 72,000 clones, roughly 90% seen once. Source: CD4+ or CD8+ T cells sorted from blood, taken in a trial of the OX40 agonist ivuxolimab. These receptors all stem from an adult with an advanced solid tumor such as melanoma, head and neck, liver or kidney cancer.

This clone has a single count. The J gene is TRBJ2-5, the V gene TRBV4-1, with 12 bases matching TRBD2. This CDR3 contains 17 residues. V dropped 2 bases and J dropped 5; count of bases not matched to a gene: 9. Germline CDR1 and CDR2: MGHRA and YSYEKL. DNA of the CDR3: TGCGCCAGCAGCCAATCCCAACTAGCGGGAGGACAGGAGACCCAGTACTTC. It translates to CASSQSQLAGGQETQYF.

This chain joins TRBV2 and TRBJ1-5; TRBD1 agrees at 9 bases. V shed 6 bases and J 6 bases; nucleotides not matched to a gene: 12. CDR3 length: 16 residues. Germline V gives CDR1 SNHLY, CDR2 FYNNEI. CDR3 DNA sequence: TGTGCCAGCAGGGGGTTATCCCGGGACAGGGTTCAGCCCCAGCATTTT. This encodes CASRGLSRDRVQPQHF. Together with reference TRBV2 and TRBJ1-5, the CDR3 gives the full variable domain: EPEVTQTPSHQVTQMGQEVILRCVPISNHLYFYWYRQILGQKVEFLVSFYNNEISEKSEIFDDQFSVERPDGSNFTLKIRSTKLEDSAMYFCASRGLSRDRVQPQHFGDGTRLSIL.

V gene TRBV7-9 combines with J gene TRBJ2-5; 11 positions match TRBD1. CDR1 and CDR2 (germline): SEHNR, FQNEAQ (reference sequence). This CDR3 has 16 amino acids. The V gene end was trimmed by 3 bases and the J gene end by 1 base; junction bases not matched to a gene: 4. The CDR3 spells CASSLGDRGVQETQYF. The CDR3, as DNA: TGTGCCAGCAGCTTGGGGGACAGGGGGGTCCAAGAGACCCAGTACTTC.

V and J are TRBV4-1 and TRBJ2-5; the match to TRBD1 covers 7 bases. The CDR3 has 14 amino acids. J was trimmed by 5 bases and V by 2 bases; bases with no gene match: 5. Per germline, CDR1 MGHRA and CDR2 YSYEKL. CDR3: CASSQQGQRETQYF. The CDR3 nucleotides read TGCGCCAGCAGCCAACAGGGACAGAGGGAGACCCAGTACTTC.

The gene calls are TRBV2 and TRBJ2-3; D may be TRBD1 (5 bases). The CDR3 has 14 residues. Germline V lookup: CDR1 SNHLY, CDR2 FYNNEI. Deletions cut 6 bases from V and 0 bases from J, with 10 bases between. DNA of the CDR3: TGTGCCAGCAGGTTGGGGCTCAGCACAGATACGCAGTATTTT. Translated: CASRLGLSTDTQYF. Variable domain in full (rest from reference TRBV2 and TRBJ2-3): EPEVTQTPSHQVTQMGQEVILRCVPISNHLYFYWYRQILGQKVEFLVSFYNNEISEKSEIFDDQFSVERPDGSNFTLKIRSTKLEDSAMYFCASRLGLSTDTQYFGPGTRLTVL.

This clone was detected only a few times. This chain connects TRBV2 to TRBJ1-6, with a tentative D call TRBD1 (6 bases). CDR1 is SNHLY and CDR2 is FYNNEI in the germline V gene. V lost 5 bases and J 4 bases, leaving 9 bases between the germline ends. This CDR3 comprises 14 residues. The CDR3 is CASSKGGYNSPLHF. CDR3 DNA sequence: TGTGCCAGCAGTAAGGGGGGATATAATTCACCCCTCCACTTT.

The chain uses TRBV29-1 and TRBJ1-2; 11 bases match TRBD1. The germline gives CDR1 SQVTM, CDR2 ANQGSEA. V gave up 5 bases and J gave up 2 bases; unmatched junction bases: 7. The CDR3 contains 15 residues. The CDR3 sequence: CSVSPGDRGNYGYTF. For the CDR3, the DNA is TGCAGCGTTTCCCCCGGGGACAGGGGGAACTATGGCTACACCTTC. Drawing the rest from reference TRBV29-1 and TRBJ1-2, the complete variable domain is SAVISQKPSRDICQRGTSLTIQCQVDSQVTMMFWYRQQPGQSLTLIATANQGSEATYESGFVIDKFPISRPNLTFSTLTVSNMSPEDSSIYLCSVSPGDRGNYGYTFGSGTRLTVV.

The chain links TRBV15 to TRBJ1-5; D not certain. The CDR3 runs 13 residues. Germline V gene data show CDR1 as LNHNV and CDR2 as YYDKDF (reference sequence). V lost 7 bases and J 7 bases, leaving 14 bases between the germline ends. The CDR3 coding sequence is TGTGCCACCATCGATCCGAGGGTCCAGCCCCAGCATTTT. Its protein is CATIDPRVQPQHF.

The chain employs TRBV19 and TRBJ2-5, with 7 bases lining up with TRBD2. The CDR3 contains 14 residues. The J segment lost 2 bases and the V segment lost 3 bases, leaving 3 bases of the junction unmatched. Per the germline V gene, CDR1 is LNHDA and CDR2 is SQIVND (reference sequence). This CDR3 is CASSIVGGQETQYF. The CDR3 nucleotides read TGTGCCAGTAGTATTGTCGGGGGGCAAGAGACCCAGTACTTC. Using reference TRBV19 and TRBJ2-5 for the parts outside the CDR3, the full variable domain is DGGITQSPKYLFRKEGQNVTLSCEQNLNHDAMYWYRQDPGQGLRLIYYSQIVNDFQKGDIAEGYSVSREKKESFPLTVTSAQKNPTAFYLCASSIVGGQETQYFGPGTRLLVL.

This rearrangement joins TRBV6-1 to TRBJ1-6, with D possibly being TRBD1 (5 bases). This CDR3 spans 13 amino acids. Trimming removed 3 bases at V and 17 bases at J, with 17 bases between. The germline gives CDR1 MNHNS, CDR2 SASEGT. The CDR3 spells CASSDRDRSGVHF. The DNA for the CDR3 is TGTGCCAGCAGTGACCGGGACCGGTCCGGGGTCCACTTT.

The chain has TRBV19 and TRBJ1-5, with D possibly matching TRBD1 (6 bases). Germline V gene sequence: CDR1 LNHDA, CDR2 SQIVND (reference sequence). There are 15 residues in the CDR3. V lost 10 bases and J 4 bases, leaving 20 bases between the germline ends. CDR3 residues: CATRPRDKTNQPQHF. The CDR3 DNA reads as TGTGCCACCCGCCCCCGGGACAAAACTAATCAGCCCCAGCATTTT.

V is TRBV19 and J is TRBJ2-2; D is ambiguous. CDR1 and CDR2 (germline): LNHDA, SQIVND (reference sequence). The CDR3 consists of 15 residues. V lost 7 bases, J lost 4 bases, and 16 bases lay in between. CDR3 DNA: TGTGCCAGTACTCCTCCGGATACCTCCACCGGGGAGCTGTTTTTT. Translated: CASTPPDTSTGELFF.

The V and J genes are TRBV11-3 and TRBJ1-1; D perhaps matches TRBD1 (6 bases). The V end lost 8 bases, the J end lost 2 bases, and 21 bases lay between the germline ends. Germline values: CDR1 SGHNT, CDR2 YENEEA. CDR3 length: 16 residues. The CDR3 coding sequence is TGTGCCAGCCACCAATTATCCGGGACAAGTAACACTGAAGCTTTCTTT. The encoded protein is CASHQLSGTSNTEAFF. The complete variable domain, with remaining parts taken from reference TRBV11-3 and TRBJ1-1, reads EAGVVQSPRYKIIEKKQPVAFWCNPISGHNTLYWYLQNLGQGPELLIRYENEEAVDDSQLPKDRFSAERLKGVDSTLKIQPAELGDSAVYLCASHQLSGTSNTEAFFGQGTRLTVV.

This chain links TRBV27 with TRBJ1-4; possibly TRBD1 for D (5 bases). The CDR3 is 16 amino acids. Germline loops: CDR1 MNHEY, CDR2 SMNVEV (reference sequence). Trimming removed 7 bases at V and 8 bases at J, with 23 bases between. The CDR3 nucleotides read TGTGCCAGCAACGATGGGGGGTCAACAAAGGGGGAAAAACTGTTTTTT. Amino acid sequence: CASNDGGSTKGEKLFF.

The genes are TRBV5-4 and TRBJ2-1; D might be TRBD1 or TRBD2, each matching 5 bases. The V end lost 10 bases, the J end lost 10 bases, and 18 bases lay between the germline ends. This CDR3 contains 12 residues. CDR1 is SGHNT and CDR2 is YYREEE in the germline V gene (reference sequence). This CDR3 is CACWDPLGEQFF. The CDR3 DNA reads as TGTGCCTGTTGGGACCCACTTGGGGAGCAGTTCTTC. The whole variable domain, remainder taken from reference TRBV5-4 and TRBJ2-1, is ETGVTQSPTHLIKTRGQQVTLRCSSQSGHNTVSWYQQALGQGPQFIFQYYREEENGRGNFPPRFSGLQFPNYSSELNVNALELDDSALYLCACWDPLGEQFFGPGTRLTVL.

The J gene is TRBJ2-3, the V gene TRBV11-2; D ambiguous. The V gene lost 4 bases and the J gene lost 0 bases, with 14 bases spanning the gap. The CDR3 is 16 amino acids. Germline assignment: CDR1 SGHAT and CDR2 FQNNGV. The chain's CDR3 is CASSSPLGASTDTQYF. The DNA for the CDR3 is TGTGCCAGCAGCTCCCCTCTCGGAGCTAGCACAGATACGCAGTATTTT. The complete variable domain, with remaining parts taken from reference TRBV11-2 and TRBJ2-3, reads EAGVAQSPRYKIIEKRQSVAFWCNPISGHATLYWYQQILGQGPKLLIQFQNNGVVDDSQLPKDRFSAERLKGVDSTLKIQPAKLEDSAVYLCASSSPLGASTDTQYFGPGTRLTVL.

The CDR3 reads CASSLMVVNEQFF. The CDR3, as DNA: TGTGCCAGCAGCTTAATGGTCGTGAATGAGCAGTTCTTC. The chain links TRBV7-2 to TRBJ2-1; no definite D call. Trimming removed 2 bases at V and 7 bases at J, with 9 bases between. This CDR3 has 13 amino acids. CDR1 and CDR2 from the germline V gene are SGHTA and FQGNSA. Variable domain in full (rest from reference TRBV7-2 and TRBJ2-1): GAGVSQSPSNKVTEKGKDVELRCDPISGHTALYWYRQSLGQGLEFLIYFQGNSAPDKSGLPSDRFSAERTGGSVSTLTIQRTQQEDSAVYLCASSLMVVNEQFFGPGTRLTVL.

The CDR3 reads CASNGGAGANQPQHF. CDR3 nucleotides: TGTGCCAGCAACGGAGGGGCGGGGGCAAATCAGCCCCAGCATTTT. The chain recombines TRBV28 with TRBJ1-5, with D perhaps TRBD1 (6 bases). V was cut by 7 bases and J by 4 bases, with 17 bases left in between. CDR1 and CDR2 (germline): MDHEN, SYDVKM. The CDR3 totals 15 residues.

This rearrangement joins TRBV4-3 to TRBJ2-5; possibly TRBD2 for D (5 bases). The CDR3 sequence is 14 residues long. V was shortened by 0 bases and J by 5 bases, with 10 bases between the two germline ends. Germline V CDR1 and CDR2: LGHNA, YSLEER. This chain's CDR3 is CASSQEEARETQYF. CDR3 DNA sequence: TGCGCCAGCAGCCAAGAGGAGGCTAGGGAGACCCAGTACTTC.

The V call is TRBV29-1, the J call TRBJ2-1; weak D call: TRBD2 (5 bases). Trimming pared 4 bases from V and 5 bases from J, leaving 9 bases between. CDR3 length: 12 residues. Germline V CDR1 and CDR2: SQVTM, ANQGSEA. CDR3 region: CSVVRAHNEQFF. CDR3 bases: TGCAGCGTTGTGCGGGCTCACAATGAGCAGTTCTTC.